This T cell receptor beta chain was found in a study of T cell repertoires in cytomegalovirus infection. Study-level background: Public TCR beta signatures indicated both CMV infection and matching HLA type.

TCRdb re-derived calls from the reads in MiXCR, one entry per CDR3 protein. The table has some 180,000 distinct CDR3 sequences, about 18% seen once; the top ten hold less than 25%. General observations from the study: Summed frequency of public TCR beta families distinguished CMV carriers with the relevant HLA. The study found HLA-C-restricted CMV-specific TCR beta clonotypes dominating the ex vivo response.

This clonotype has just a few counts. Its antigen remains unidentified. Germline V gene sequence: CDR1 SGHKS, CDR2 YYEKEE (reference sequence). Trimming removed 0 bases from V and 0 bases from J, with 13 bases in between. This CDR3 region has 16 residues. The genes are TRBV5-5 and TRBJ2-7; D gene unclear. This sequence was found in a human donor in good health (CMV status not recorded). Some clones in this sample may be carry-over from other donors' samples. Specimen: CD8+ T cells from PBMCs. DNA of the CDR3: TGTGCCAGCAGCTTGGCCGAATTGGGGTTCTCCTACGAGCAGTACTTC. It yields the protein CASSLAELGFSYEQYF.